This TCR beta chain was profiled in a study of T cells in Graves' hyperthyroidism and ophthalmopathy. Study results and caveats: Among clonotypes expanded in thyroid above 0.001, most were also found in blood. A model of 13 V-J features distinguished ophthalmopathy from stable hyperthyroidism.

Each diagnosis drew on symptoms, thyroxine, TRAb, thyroid ultrasound and orbital computed tomography findings. With respect to this clonotype: Its antigen remains unidentified.

Trimming took 0 bases from V and 2 from J; bases not matched to a gene: 3. Germline V gene sequence: CDR1 LGHNA, CDR2 YNFKEQ. The CDR3 has 16 residues. Researchers amplified the TCR beta CDR3 regions from RNA transcripts. In the first-round RT-PCR of the TCR CDR3, the HTBI primer set was used. Via MiXCR, TCRdb re-called the multiplex PCR reads, giving one row per CDR3 protein. The sample holds roughly 600,000 distinct CDR3 sequences, about 14% seen once. The genes are TRBV4-2 and TRBJ2-3; 9 bases are shared with TRBD2. Sequencing used blood. The source is a woman aged 45-59 years with Graves' ophthalmopathy. The CDR3 nucleotides read TGTGCCAGCAGCCAAGATGTAGCGGGAGACACAGATACGCAGTATTTT. Translating gives CASSQDVAGDTDTQYF.